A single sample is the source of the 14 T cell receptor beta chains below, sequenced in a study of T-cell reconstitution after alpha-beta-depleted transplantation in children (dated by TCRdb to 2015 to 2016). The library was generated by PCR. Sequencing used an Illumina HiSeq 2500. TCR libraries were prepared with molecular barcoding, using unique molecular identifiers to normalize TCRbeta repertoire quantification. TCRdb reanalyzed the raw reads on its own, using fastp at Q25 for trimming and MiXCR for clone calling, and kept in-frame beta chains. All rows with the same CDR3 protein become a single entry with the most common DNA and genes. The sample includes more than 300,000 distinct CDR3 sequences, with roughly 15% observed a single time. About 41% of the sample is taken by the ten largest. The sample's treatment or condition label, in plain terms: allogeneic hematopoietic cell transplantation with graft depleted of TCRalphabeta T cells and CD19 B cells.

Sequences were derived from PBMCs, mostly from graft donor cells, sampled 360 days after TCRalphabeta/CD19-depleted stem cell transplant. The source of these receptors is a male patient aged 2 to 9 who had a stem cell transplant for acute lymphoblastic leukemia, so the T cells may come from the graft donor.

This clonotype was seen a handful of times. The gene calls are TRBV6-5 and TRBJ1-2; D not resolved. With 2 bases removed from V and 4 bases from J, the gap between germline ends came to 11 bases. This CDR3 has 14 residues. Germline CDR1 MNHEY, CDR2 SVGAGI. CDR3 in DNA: TGTGCCAGCAGTTACAGGGCAGGTGGCTATGGCTACACCTTC. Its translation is CASSYRAGGYGYTF.

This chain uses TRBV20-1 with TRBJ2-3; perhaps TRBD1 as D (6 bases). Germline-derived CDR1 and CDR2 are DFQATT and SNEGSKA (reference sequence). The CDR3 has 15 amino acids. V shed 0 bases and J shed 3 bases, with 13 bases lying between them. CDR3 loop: CSARDGGRGTDTQYF. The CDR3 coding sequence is TGCAGTGCTAGAGATGGTGGCAGGGGAACAGATACGCAGTATTTT.

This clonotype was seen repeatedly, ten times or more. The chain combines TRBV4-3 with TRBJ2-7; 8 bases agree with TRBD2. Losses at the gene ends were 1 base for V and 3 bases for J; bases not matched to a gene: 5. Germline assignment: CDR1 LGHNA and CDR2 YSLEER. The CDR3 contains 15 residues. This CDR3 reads CASSQVRAGDYEQYF. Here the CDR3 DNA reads TGCGCCAGCAGCCAAGTGAGAGCGGGAGACTACGAGCAGTACTTC.

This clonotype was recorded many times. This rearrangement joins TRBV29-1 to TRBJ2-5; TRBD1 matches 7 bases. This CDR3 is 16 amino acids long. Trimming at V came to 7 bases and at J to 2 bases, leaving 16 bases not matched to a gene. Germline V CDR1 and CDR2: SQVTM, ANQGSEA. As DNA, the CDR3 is TGCAGCGGCCTTGATGTGACAGGGCTGTTTCAAGAGACCCAGTACTTC. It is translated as CSGLDVTGLFQETQYF.

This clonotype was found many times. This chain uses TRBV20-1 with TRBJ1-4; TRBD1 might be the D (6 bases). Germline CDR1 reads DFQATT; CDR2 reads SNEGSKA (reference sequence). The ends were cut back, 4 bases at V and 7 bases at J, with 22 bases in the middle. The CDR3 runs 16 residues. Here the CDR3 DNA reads TGCAGTGCTACTAACCCGGGGGCGGATGGAGGTGAAAAACTGTTTTTT. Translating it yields CSATNPGADGGEKLFF.

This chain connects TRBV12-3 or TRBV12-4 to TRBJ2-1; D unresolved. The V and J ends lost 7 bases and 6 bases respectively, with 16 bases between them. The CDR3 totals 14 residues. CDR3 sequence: CASTPQAVVNEQFF. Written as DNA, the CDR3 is TGTGCCAGCACCCCCCAGGCGGTAGTCAATGAGCAGTTCTTC.

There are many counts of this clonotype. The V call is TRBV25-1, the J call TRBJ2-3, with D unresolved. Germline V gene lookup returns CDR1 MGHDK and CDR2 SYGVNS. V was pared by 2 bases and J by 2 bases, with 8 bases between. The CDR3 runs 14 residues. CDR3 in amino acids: CASSEADITDTQYF. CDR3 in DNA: TGTGCCAGCAGTGAAGCGGATATCACAGATACGCAGTATTTT.

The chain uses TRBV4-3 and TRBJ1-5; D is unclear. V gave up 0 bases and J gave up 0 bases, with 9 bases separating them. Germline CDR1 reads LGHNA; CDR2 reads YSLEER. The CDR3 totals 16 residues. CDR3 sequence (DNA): TGCGCCAGCAGCCAAGAGATACAGTATAGCAATCAGCCCCAGCATTTT. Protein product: CASSQEIQYSNQPQHF.

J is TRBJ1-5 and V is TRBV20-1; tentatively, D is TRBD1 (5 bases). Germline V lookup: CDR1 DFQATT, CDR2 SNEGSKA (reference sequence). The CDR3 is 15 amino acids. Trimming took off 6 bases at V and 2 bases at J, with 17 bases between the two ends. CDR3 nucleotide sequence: TGCAGTGCAATTATGGAGGGGCGAGGCAATCAGCCCCAGCATTTT. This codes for CSAIMEGRGNQPQHF.

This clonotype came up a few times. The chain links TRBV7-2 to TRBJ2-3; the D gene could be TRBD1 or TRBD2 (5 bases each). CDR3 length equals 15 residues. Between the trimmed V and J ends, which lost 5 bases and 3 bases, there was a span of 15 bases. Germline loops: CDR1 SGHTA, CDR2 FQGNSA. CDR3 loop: CASSRGPGSTDTQYF. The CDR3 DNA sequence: TGTGCCAGCAGCCGGGGCCCAGGGTCAACAGATACGCAGTATTTT. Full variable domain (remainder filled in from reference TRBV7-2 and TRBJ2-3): GAGVSQSPSNKVTEKGKDVELRCDPISGHTALYWYRQSLGQGLEFLIYFQGNSAPDKSGLPSDRFSAERTGGSVSTLTIQRTQQEDSAVYLCASSRGPGSTDTQYFGPGTRLTVL.

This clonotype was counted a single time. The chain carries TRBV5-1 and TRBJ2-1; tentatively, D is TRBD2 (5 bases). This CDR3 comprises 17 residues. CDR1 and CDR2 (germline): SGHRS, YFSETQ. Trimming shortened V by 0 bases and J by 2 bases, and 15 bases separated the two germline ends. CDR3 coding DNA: TGCGCCAGCAGCTTGGCCCTCGAGGGTGGCCCCTACAATGAGCAGTTCTTC. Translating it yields CASSLALEGGPYNEQFF.

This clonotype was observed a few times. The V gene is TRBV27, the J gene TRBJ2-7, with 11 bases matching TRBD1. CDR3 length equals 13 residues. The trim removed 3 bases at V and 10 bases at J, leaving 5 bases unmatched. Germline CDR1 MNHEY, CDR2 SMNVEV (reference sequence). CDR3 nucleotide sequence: TGTGCCAGCAGTTTCACGGGACAGGGGGTTCAGTACTTC. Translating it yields CASSFTGQGVQYF.

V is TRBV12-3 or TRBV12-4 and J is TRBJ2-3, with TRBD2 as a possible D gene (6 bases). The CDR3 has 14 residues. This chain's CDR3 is CTCSFGGSADTQYF. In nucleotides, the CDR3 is TGTACCTGCAGCTTTGGGGGGTCGGCAGATACGCAGTATTTT.

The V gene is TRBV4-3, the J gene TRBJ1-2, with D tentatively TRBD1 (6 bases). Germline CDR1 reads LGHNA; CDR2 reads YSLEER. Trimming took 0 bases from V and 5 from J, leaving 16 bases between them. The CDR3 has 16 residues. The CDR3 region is CASSQDYLGGAYGYTF. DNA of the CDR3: TGCGCCAGCAGCCAAGATTATCTCGGGGGCGCTTATGGCTACACCTTC.